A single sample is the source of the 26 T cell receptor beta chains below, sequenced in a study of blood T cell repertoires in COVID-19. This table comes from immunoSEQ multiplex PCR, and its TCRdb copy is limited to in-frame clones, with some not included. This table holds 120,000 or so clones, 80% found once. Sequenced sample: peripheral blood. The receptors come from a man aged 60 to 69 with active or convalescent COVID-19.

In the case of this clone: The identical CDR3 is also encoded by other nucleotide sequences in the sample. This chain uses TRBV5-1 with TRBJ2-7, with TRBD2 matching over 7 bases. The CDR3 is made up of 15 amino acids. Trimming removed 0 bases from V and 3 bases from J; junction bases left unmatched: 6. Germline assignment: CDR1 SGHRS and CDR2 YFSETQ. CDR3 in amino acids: CASSLGPGGDYEQYF. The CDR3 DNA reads TGCGCCAGCAGCTTGGGTCCGGGGGGAGACTACGAGCAGTACTTC.

The CDR3 DNA reads TGTGCCAGCAGCGTAAGCGGGGGGGCCAACGTCCTGACTTTC. Its translation is CASSVSGGANVLTF. The rearrangement joins TRBV9 to TRBJ2-6; D may be TRBD2 (6 bases). The CDR3 runs 14 residues. Between the trimmed V and J ends, which lost 1 base and 4 bases, there was a span of 6 bases. Germline CDR1 and CDR2: SGDLS and YYNGEE.

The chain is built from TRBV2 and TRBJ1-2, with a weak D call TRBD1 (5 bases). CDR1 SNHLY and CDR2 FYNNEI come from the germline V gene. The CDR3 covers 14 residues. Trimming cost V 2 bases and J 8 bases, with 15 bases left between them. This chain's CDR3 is CASSEIWGDHGYTF. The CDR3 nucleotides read TGTGCCAGCAGTGAAATCTGGGGGGACCACGGCTACACCTTC. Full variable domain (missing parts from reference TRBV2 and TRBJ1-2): EPEVTQTPSHQVTQMGQEVILRCVPISNHLYFYWYRQILGQKVEFLVSFYNNEISEKSEIFDDQFSVERPDGSNFTLKIRSTKLEDSAMYFCASSEIWGDHGYTFGSGTRLTVV.

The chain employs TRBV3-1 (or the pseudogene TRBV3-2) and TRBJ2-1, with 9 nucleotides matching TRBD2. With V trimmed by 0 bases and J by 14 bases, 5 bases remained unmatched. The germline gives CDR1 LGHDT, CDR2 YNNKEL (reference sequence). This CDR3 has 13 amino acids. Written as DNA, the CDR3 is TGTGCCAGCAGCCAAGAGCCGGGACTAGCTAAGTTCTTC. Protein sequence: CASSQEPGLAKFF.

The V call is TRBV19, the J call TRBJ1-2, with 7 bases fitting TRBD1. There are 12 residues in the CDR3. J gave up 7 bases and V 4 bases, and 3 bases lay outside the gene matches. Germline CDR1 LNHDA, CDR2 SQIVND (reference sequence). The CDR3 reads CASSTGGSGYTF. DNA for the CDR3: TGTGCCAGTAGTACAGGGGGTAGTGGCTACACCTTC.

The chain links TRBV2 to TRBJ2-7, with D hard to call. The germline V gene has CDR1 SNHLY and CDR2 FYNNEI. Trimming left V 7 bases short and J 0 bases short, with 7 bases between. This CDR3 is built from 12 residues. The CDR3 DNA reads TGTGCCAGCATGAGAGGCTCCTACGAGCAGTACTTC. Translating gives CASMRGSYEQYF.

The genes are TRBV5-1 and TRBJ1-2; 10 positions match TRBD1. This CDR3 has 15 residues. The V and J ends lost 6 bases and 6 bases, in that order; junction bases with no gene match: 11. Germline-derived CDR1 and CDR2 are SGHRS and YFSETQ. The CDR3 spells CASTKGQGSQDGYTF. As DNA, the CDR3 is TGCGCCAGCACTAAGGGACAGGGGTCCCAGGATGGCTACACCTTC.

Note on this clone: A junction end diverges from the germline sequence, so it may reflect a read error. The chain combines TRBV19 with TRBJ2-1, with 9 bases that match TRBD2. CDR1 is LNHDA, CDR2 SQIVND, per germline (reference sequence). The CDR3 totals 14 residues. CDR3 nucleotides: TGTGCCAGTACTATAGCGGGAGCCCGCAATGAGCAGTTCTTC. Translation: CASTIAGARNEQFF.

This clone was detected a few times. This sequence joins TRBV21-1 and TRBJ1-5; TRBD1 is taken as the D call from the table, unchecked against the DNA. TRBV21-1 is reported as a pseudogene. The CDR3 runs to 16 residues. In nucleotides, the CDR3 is TGTGCCAGCAGCAAAGGAGGGGGACAGGGGAATCAGCCCCAGCATTTT. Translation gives CASSKGGGQGNQPQHF.

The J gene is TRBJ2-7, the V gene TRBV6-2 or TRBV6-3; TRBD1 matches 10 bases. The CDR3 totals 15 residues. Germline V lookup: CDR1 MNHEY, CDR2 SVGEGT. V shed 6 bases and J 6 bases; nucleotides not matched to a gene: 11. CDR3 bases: TGTGCCAGCAGCCCCACCCGGGACAGGGGCTTCGAGCAGTACTTC. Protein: CASSPTRDRGFEQYF.

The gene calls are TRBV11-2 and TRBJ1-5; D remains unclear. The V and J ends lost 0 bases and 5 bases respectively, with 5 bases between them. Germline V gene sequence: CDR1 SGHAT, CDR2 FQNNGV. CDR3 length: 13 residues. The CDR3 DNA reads TGTGCCAGCAGCTTAGATCGCGATCAGCCCCAGCATTTT. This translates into CASSLDRDQPQHF.

In nucleotides, the CDR3 is TGTGCCTGGAGTGGCTCAGGGAGGGAAGAGACCCAGTACTTC. Its protein is CAWSGSGREETQYF. V and J are TRBV30 and TRBJ2-5, with TRBD2 identical over 7 bases. Germline CDR1 GTSNPN, CDR2 SVGIG (reference sequence). CDR3 size: 14 residues. Trimming removed 1 base from V and 3 bases from J; junction bases left unmatched: 5. Based on the CDR3 plus reference TRBV30 and TRBJ2-5, the full variable domain is SQTIHQWPATLVQPVGSPLSLECTVEGTSNPNLYWYRQAAGRGLQLLFYSVGIGQISSEVPQNLSASRPQDRQFILSSKKLLLSDSGFYLCAWSGSGREETQYFGPGTRLLVL.

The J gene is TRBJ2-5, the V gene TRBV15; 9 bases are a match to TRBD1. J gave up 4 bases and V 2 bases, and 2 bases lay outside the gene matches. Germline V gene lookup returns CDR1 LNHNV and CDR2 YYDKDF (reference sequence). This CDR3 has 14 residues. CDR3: CATSRTGGRETQYF. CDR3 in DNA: TGTGCCACCAGCAGAACAGGGGGCAGAGAGACCCAGTACTTC. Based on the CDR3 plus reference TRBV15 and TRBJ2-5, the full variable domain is DAMVIQNPRYQVTQFGKPVTLSCSQTLNHNVMYWYQQKSSQAPKLLFHYYDKDFNNEADTPDNFQSRRPNTSFCFLDIRSPGLGDTAMYLCATSRTGGRETQYFGPGTRLLVL.

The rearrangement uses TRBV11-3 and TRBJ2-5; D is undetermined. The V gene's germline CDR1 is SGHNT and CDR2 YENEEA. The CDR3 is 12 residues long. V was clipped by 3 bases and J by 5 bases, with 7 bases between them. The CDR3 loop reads CASSFDGETQYF. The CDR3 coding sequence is TGTGCCAGCAGCTTTGACGGGGAGACCCAGTACTTC.

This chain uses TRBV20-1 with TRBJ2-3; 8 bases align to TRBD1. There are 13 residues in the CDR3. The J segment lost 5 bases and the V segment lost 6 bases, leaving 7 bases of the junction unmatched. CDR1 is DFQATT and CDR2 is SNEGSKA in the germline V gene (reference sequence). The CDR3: CSASTGGRDTQYF. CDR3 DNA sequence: TGCAGTGCAAGTACAGGGGGGCGAGATACGCAGTATTTT.

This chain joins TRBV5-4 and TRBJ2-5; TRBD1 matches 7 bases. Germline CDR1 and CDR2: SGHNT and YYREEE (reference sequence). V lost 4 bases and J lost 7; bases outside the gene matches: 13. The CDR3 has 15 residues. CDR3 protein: CASSSRDRNFVTQYF. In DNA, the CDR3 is TGTGCCAGCAGCAGCCGGGACAGAAATTTTGTGACCCAGTACTTC.

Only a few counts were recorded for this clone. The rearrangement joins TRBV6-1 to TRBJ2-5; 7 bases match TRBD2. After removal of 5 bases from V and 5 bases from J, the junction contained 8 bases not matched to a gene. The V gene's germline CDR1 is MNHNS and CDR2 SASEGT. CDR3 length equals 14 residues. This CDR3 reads CASSSSGIGETQYF. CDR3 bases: TGTGCCAGCAGTTCGAGCGGGATAGGGGAGACCCAGTACTTC.

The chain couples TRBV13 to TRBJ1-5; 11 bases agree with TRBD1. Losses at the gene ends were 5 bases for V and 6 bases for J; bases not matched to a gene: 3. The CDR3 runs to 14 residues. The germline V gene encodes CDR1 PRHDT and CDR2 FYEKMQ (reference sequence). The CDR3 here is CASSLGTGGQPQHF. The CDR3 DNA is TGTGCCAGCAGCCTTGGGACAGGGGGTCAGCCCCAGCATTTT.

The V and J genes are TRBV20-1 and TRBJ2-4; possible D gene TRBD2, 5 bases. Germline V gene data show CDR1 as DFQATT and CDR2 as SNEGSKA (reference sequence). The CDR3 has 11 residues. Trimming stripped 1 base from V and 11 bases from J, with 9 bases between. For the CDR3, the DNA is TGCAGTGCTAGAGGAGGACTGGTTCAGTACTTC. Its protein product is CSARGGLVQYF.

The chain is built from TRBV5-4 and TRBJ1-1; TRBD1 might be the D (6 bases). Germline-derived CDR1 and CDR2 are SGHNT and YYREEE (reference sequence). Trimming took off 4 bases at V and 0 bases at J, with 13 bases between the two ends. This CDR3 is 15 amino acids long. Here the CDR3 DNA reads TGTGCCAGCAGCCCCAGGGGCGGGTTGAACACTGAAGCTTTCTTT. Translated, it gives CASSPRGGLNTEAFF.

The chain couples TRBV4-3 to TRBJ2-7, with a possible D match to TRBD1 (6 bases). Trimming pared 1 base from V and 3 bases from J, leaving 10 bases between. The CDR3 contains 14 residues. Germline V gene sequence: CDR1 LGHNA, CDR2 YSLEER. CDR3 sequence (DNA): TGCGCCAGCAGCCAAGGGCAGGGGCTCTACGAGCAGTACTTC. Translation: CASSQGQGLYEQYF.

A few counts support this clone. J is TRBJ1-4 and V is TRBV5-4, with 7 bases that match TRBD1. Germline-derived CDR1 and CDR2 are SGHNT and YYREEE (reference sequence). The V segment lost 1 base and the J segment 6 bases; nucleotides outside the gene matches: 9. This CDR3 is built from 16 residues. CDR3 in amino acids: CASSLSPGQTHEKLFF. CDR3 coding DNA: TGTGCCAGCAGCTTGAGTCCGGGACAGACCCATGAAAAACTGTTTTTT.

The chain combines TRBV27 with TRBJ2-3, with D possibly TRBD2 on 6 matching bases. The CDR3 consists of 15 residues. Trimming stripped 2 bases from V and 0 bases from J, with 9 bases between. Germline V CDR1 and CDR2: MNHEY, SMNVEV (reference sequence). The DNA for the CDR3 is TGTGCCAGCAGTTTAGGGGGGAGCAGCACAGATACGCAGTATTTT. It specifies CASSLGGSSTDTQYF.

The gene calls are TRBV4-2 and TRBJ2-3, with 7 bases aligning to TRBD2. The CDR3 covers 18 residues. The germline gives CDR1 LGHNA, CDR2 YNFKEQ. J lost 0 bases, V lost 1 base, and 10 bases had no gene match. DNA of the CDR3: TGTGCCAGCAGCCAAGGGGGGGGTGAGGGGATTAGCACAGATACGCAGTATTTT. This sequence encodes CASSQGGGEGISTDTQYF.

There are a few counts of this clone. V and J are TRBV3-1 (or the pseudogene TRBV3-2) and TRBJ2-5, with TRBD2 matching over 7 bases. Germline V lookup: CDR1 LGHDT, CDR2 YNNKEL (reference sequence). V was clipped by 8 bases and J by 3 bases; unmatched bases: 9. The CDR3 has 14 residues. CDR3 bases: TGTGCCAGCTCCCCCCGTGGGGGGGAAGAGACCCAGTACTTC. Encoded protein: CASSPRGGEETQYF.

The CDR3: CASSLNKGADTQYF. CDR3 sequence (DNA): TGTGCCAGCAGCTTAAATAAGGGGGCAGATACGCAGTATTTT. This chain links TRBV7-2 with TRBJ2-3, with a weak D call TRBD1 (6 bases). Trimming cost V 2 bases and J 4 bases, with 10 bases left between them. The germline gives CDR1 SGHTA, CDR2 FQGNSA. The length of the CDR3 is 14 residues.